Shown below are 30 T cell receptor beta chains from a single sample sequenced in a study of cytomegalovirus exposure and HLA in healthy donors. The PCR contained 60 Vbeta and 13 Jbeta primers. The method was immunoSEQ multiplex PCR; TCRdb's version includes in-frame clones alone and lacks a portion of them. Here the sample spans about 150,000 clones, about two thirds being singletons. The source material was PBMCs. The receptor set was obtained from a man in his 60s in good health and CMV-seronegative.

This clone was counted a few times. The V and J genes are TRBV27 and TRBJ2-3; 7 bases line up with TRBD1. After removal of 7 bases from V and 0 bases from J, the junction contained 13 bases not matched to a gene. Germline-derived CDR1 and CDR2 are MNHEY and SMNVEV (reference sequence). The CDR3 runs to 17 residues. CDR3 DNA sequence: TGTGCCAGCACCCCGGGACAGTTCTTCTCTAGCACAGATACGCAGTATTTT. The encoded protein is CASTPGQFFSSTDTQYF.

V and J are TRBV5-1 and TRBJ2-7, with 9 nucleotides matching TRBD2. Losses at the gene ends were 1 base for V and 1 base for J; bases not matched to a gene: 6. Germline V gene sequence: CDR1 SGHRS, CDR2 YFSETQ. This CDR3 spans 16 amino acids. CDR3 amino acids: CASSLSGGRVSYEQYF. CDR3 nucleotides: TGCGCCAGCAGCTTGAGTGGCGGGAGGGTTTCCTACGAGCAGTACTTC.

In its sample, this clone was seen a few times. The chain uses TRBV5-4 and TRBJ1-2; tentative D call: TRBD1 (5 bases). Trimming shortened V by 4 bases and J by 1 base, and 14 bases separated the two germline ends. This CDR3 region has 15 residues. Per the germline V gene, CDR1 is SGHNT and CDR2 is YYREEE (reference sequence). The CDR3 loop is CASSAPRDYNYGYTF. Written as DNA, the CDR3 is TGTGCCAGCAGCGCTCCCAGGGATTATAACTATGGCTACACCTTC.

The CDR3 DNA sequence: TGCAGTGCTAGGGGGGGAGAGACCCAGTACTTC. This gives the protein CSARGGETQYF. The chain links TRBV20-1 to TRBJ2-5; D might be TRBD2 (6 bases). The CDR3 spans 11 residues. The germline CDR1 and CDR2 sequences are DFQATT and SNEGSKA (reference sequence). V was pared by 3 bases and J by 4 bases, with 6 bases between.

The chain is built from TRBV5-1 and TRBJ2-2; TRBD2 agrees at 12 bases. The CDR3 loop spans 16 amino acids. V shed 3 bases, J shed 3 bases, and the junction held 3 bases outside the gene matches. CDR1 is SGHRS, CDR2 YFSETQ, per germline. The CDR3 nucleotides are TGCGCCAGCAGCTCTCGGACTAGCGGGGACACCGGGGAGCTGTTTTTT. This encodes CASSSRTSGDTGELFF. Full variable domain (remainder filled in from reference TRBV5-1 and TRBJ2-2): KAGVTQTPRYLIKTRGQQVTLSCSPISGHRSVSWYQQTPGQGLQFLFEYFSETQRNKGNFPGRFSGRQFSNSRSEMNVSTLELGDSALYLCASSSRTSGDTGELFFGEGSRLTVL.

The CDR3 loop reads CAWRDPRGSSEQYF. The CDR3 DNA sequence: TGTGCCTGGAGGGACCCCCGGGGGAGTAGCGAGCAGTACTTC. This chain connects TRBV30 to TRBJ2-7; possibly TRBD2 for D (6 bases). Germline-derived CDR1 and CDR2 are GTSNPN and SVGIG (reference sequence). There are 14 residues in the CDR3. V was clipped by 3 bases and J by 6 bases, with 18 bases between them.

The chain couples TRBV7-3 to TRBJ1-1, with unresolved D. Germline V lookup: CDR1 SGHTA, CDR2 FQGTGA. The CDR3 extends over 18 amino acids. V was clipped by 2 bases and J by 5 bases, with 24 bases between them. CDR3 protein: CASSLWPRSGSPGTEAFF. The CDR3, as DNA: TGTGCCAGCAGCTTATGGCCGAGGTCCGGGAGTCCGGGGACTGAAGCTTTCTTT.

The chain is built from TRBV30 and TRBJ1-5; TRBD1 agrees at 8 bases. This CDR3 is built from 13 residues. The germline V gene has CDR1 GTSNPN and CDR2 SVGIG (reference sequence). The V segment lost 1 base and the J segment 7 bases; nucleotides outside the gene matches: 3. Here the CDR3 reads CAWSGTGFQPQHF. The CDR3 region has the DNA TGTGCCTGGAGTGGGACAGGGTTCCAGCCCCAGCATTTT.

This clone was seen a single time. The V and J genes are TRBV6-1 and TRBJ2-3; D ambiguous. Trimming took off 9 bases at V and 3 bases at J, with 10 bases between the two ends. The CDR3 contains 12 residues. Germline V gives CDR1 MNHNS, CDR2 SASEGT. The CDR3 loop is CARSLLTDTQYF. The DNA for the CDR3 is TGTGCCAGAAGCTTATTGACAGATACGCAGTATTTT.

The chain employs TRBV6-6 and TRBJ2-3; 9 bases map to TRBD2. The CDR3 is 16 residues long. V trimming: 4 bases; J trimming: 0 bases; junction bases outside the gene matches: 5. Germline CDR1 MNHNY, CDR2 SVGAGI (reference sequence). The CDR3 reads CASSWLAGTSTDTQYF. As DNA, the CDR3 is TGTGCCAGCAGTTGGCTAGCGGGGACTAGCACAGATACGCAGTATTTT.

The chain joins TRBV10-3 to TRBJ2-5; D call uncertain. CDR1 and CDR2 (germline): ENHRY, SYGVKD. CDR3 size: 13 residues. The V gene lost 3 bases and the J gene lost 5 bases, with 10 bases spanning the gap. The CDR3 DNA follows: TGTGCCATCAGTGAAAAGGCGCGGGAGACCCAGTACTTC. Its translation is CAISEKARETQYF.

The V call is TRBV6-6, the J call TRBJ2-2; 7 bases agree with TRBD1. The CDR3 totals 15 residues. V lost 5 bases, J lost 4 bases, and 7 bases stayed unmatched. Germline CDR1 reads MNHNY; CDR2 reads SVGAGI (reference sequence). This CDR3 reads CASSQTGLGTGELFF. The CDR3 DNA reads TGTGCCAGCAGTCAGACAGGGTTGGGCACCGGGGAGCTGTTTTTT.

The CDR3 here is CASSVRAGASGFYEQYF. CDR3 nucleotide sequence: TGTGCCAGCAGCGTACGAGCGGGAGCTTCGGGATTTTACGAGCAGTACTTC. V is TRBV9 and J is TRBJ2-7, with TRBD2 identical over 8 bases. CDR3 length equals 17 residues. Per the germline V gene, CDR1 is SGDLS and CDR2 is YYNGEE. With 1 base clipped from V and 4 bases from J, the junction kept 13 bases outside the gene matches.

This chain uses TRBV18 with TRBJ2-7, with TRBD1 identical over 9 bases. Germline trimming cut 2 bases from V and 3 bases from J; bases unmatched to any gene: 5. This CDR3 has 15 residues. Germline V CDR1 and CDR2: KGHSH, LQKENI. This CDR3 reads CASSPGQGLDYEQYF. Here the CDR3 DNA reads TGTGCCAGCTCACCAGGACAGGGGCTGGACTACGAGCAGTACTTC.

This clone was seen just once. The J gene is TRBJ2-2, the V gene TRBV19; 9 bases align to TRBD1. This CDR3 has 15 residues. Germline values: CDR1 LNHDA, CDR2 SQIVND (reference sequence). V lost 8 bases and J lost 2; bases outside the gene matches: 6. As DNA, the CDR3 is TGTGCCAGTGGAACAGGGGGCCTCAACACCGGGGAGCTGTTTTTT. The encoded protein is CASGTGGLNTGELFF.

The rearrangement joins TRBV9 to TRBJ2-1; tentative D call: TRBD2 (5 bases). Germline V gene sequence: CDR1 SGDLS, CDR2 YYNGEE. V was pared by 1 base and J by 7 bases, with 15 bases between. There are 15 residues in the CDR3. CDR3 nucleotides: TGTGCCAGCAGCGTACAGGACTGGACCCGGAATGAGCAGTTCTTC. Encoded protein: CASSVQDWTRNEQFF. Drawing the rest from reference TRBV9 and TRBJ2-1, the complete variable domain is DSGVTQTPKHLITATGQRVTLRCSPRSGDLSVYWYQQSLDQGLQFLIQYYNGEERAKGNILERFSAQQFPDLHSELNLSSLELGDSALYFCASSVQDWTRNEQFFGPGTRLTVL.

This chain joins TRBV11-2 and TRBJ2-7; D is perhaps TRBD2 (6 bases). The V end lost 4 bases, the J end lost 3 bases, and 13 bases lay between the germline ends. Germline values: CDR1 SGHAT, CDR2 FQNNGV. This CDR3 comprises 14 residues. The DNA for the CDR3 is TGTGCCAGCAGCTCGGCCTCCGGGGGCTACGAGCAGTACTTC. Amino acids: CASSSASGGYEQYF.

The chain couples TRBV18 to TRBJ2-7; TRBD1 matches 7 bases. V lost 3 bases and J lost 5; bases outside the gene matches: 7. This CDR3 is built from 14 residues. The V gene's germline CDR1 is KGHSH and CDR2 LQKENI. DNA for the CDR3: TGTGCCAGCTCACCCCTCTGGCAGGGGGACGAGCAGTACTTC. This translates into CASSPLWQGDEQYF.

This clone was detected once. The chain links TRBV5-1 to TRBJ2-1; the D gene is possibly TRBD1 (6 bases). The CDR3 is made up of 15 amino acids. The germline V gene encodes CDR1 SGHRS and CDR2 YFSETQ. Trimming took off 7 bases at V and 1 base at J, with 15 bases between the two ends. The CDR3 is CASSRQAASYNEQFF. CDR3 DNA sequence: TGCGCCAGCTCTAGACAGGCCGCGTCCTACAATGAGCAGTTCTTC.

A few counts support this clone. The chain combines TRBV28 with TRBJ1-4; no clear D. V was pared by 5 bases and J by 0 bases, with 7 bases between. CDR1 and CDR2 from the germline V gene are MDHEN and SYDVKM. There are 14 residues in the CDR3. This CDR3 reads CASSPPATNEKLFF. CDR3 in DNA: TGTGCCAGCAGTCCCCCTGCAACTAATGAAAAACTGTTTTTT. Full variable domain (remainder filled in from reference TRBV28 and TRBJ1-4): DVKVTQSSRYLVKRTGEKVFLECVQDMDHENMFWYRQDPGLGLRLIYFSYDVKMKEKGDIPEGYSVSREKKERFSLILESASTNQTSMYLCASSPPATNEKLFFGSGTQLSVL.

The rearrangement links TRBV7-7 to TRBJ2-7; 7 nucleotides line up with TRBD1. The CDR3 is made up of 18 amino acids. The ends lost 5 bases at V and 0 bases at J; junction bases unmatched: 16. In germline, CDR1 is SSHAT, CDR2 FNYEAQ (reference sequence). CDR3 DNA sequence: TGTGCCAGCAGCCCTCTTCAATCCGGGACAGTCGACTCCTACGAGCAGTACTTC. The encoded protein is CASSPLQSGTVDSYEQYF.

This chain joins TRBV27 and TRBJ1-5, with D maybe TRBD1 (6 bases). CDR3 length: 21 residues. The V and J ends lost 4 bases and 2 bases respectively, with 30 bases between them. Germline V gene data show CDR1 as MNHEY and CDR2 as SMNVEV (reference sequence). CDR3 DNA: TGTGCCAGCAGTTCTTACCCCCCGGGACACAAATACGCAGTCGGCAATCAGCCCCAGCATTTT. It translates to CASSSYPPGHKYAVGNQPQHF.

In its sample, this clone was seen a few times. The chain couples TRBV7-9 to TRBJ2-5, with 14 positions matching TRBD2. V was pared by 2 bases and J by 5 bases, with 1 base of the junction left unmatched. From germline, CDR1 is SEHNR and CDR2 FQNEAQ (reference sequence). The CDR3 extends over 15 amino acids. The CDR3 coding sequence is TGTGCCAGCAGCTTACGGACTAGCGGGGGGGAGACCCAGTACTTC. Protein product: CASSLRTSGGETQYF. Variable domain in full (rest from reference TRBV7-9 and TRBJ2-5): DTGVSQNPRHKITKRGQNVTFRCDPISEHNRLYWYRQTLGQGPEFLTYFQNEAQLEKSRLLSDRFSAERPKGSFSTLEIQRTEQGDSAMYLCASSLRTSGGETQYFGPGTRLLVL.

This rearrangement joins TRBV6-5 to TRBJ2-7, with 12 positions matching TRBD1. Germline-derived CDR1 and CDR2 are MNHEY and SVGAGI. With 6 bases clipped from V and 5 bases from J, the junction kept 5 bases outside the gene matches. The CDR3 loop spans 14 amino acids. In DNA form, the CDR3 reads TGTGCCAGCAGCTCCGGGACAGGGGGCCACGAGCAGTACTTC. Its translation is CASSSGTGGHEQYF.

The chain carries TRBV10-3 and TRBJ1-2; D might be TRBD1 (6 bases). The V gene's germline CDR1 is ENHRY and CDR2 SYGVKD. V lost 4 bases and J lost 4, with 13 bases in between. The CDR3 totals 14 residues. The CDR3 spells CAISASGTIYGYTF. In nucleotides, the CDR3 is TGTGCCATCAGTGCCTCCGGGACAATCTATGGCTACACCTTC.

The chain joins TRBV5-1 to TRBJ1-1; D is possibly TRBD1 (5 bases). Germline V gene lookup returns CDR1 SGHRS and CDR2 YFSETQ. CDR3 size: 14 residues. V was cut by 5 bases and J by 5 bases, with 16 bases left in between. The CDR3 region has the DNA TGCGCCAGCAGACTGCCCGGGACTATTACTGAAGCTTTCTTT. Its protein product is CASRLPGTITEAFF.

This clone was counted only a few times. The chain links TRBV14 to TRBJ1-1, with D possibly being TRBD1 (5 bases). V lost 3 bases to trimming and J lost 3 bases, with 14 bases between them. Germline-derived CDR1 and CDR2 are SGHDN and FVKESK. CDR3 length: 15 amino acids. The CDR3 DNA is TGTGCCAGCAGCCAGACCGTCGGGGGAGACACTGAAGCTTTCTTT. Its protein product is CASSQTVGGDTEAFF.

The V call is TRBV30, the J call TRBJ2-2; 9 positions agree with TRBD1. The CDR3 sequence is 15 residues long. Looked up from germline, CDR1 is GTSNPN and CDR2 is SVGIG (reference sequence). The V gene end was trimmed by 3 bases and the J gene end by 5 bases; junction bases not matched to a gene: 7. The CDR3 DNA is TGTGCCTGGAGAAGAGACAGGGGGGTGACCGGGGAGCTGTTTTTT. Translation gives CAWRRDRGVTGELFF.

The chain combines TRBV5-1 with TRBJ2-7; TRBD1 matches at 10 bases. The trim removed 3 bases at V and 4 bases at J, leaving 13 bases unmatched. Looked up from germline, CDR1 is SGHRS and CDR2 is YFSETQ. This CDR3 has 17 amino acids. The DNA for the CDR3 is TGCGCCAGCAGCTCGGACCGGGGGTGGGACAGGGGATACGAGCAGTACTTC. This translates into CASSSDRGWDRGYEQYF.

The CDR3 sequence is CASSPRQGEGGYGYTF. The DNA of the CDR3 is TGTGCCAGCAGCCCGAGACAGGGGGAGGGGGGCTATGGCTACACCTTC. V gene TRBV4-2 combines with J gene TRBJ1-2, with 9 bases that match TRBD1. V dropped 4 bases and J dropped 4; count of bases not matched to a gene: 10. The CDR3 is made up of 16 amino acids. The germline V gene has CDR1 LGHNA and CDR2 YNFKEQ.